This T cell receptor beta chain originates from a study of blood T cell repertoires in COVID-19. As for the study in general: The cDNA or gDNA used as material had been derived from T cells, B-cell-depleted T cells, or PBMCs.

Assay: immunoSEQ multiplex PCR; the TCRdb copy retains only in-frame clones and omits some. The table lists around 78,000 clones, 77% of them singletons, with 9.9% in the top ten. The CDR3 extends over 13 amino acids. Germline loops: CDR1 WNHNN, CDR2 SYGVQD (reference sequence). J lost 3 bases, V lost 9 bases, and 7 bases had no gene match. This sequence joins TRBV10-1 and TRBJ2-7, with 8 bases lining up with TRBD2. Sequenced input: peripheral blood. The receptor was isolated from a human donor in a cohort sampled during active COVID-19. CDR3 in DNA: TGCGCCAGTGGACCGGGGGGGATCTACGAGCAGTACTTC. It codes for CASGPGGIYEQYF.